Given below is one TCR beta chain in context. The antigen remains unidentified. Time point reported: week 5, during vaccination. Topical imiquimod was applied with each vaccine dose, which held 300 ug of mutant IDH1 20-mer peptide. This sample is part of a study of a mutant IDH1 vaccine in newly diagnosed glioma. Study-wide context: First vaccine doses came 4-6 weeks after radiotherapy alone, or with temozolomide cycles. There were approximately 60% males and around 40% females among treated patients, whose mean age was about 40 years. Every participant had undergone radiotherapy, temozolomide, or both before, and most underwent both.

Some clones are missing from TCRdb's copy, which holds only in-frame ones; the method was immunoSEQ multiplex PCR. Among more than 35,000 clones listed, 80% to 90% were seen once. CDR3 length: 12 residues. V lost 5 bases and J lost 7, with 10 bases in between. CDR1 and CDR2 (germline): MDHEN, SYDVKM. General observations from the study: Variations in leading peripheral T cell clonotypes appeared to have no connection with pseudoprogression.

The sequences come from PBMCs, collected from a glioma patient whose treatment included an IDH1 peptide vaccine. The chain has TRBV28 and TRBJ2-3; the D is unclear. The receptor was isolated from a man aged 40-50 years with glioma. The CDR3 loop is CASSPPGYTQYF. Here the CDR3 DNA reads TGTGCCAGCAGTCCCCCGGGTTATACGCAGTATTTT.